A selection of T cell receptor beta chains follows, all from one sample in a study of cytomegalovirus exposure and HLA in healthy donors. The assay was immunoSEQ multiplex PCR, and TCRdb's table has in-frame clones only and misses some. Seen here are tens of thousands of clones, around three fifths observed once, and the top ten hold under 25%. The sequencing input was PBMCs. Receptors were obtained from a woman between 45 and 65 years old in good health and CMV-seropositive. Both conserved end residues are part of each CDR3. D genes are given only for firm matches. Rows may omit the clone size; those that give it use once, few, many or a size class.

clone size,D gene,J gene,V gene,CDR3 protein,CDR3 DNA
few,TRBD1,TRBJ2-2,TRBV4-1,CASSQENWSGGGATGELFF,TGCGCCAGCAGCCAAGAAAATTGGTCAGGGGGCGGGGCCACCGGGGAGCTGTTTTTT
-,-,TRBJ1-4,TRBV30,CAWSEGGGDEKLFF,TGTGCCTGGAGTGAGGGAGGGGGTGATGAAAAACTGTTTTTT
-,TRBD2,TRBJ2-5,TRBV7-2,CASSALLGGEETQYF,TGTGCCAGCAGCGCGTTGCTCGGGGGGGAAGAGACCCAGTACTTC
-,-,TRBJ1-3,TRBV6-1,CASSEGTTGGNTIYF,TGTGCCAGCAGTGAAGGGACAACGGGCGGAAACACCATATATTTT
-,-,TRBJ2-6,TRBV11-2,CASSRQVSGANVLTF,TGTGCCAGCAGCAGACAAGTCTCTGGGGCCAACGTCCTGACTTTC
-,TRBD1,TRBJ1-2,TRBV2,CASRRQGAYGYTF,TGTGCCAGCAGGCGACAGGGGGCCTATGGCTACACCTTC
-,-,TRBJ1-5,TRBV7-9,CSSSLGRERDQPQHF,TGTTCCAGCAGCTTAGGGCGGGAACGGGATCAGCCCCAGCATTTT
-,-,TRBJ1-1,TRBV6-5,CASSYGSTEAFF,TGTGCCAGCAGTTACGGCAGCACTGAAGCTTTCTTT
-,-,TRBJ1-6,TRBV30,CAWSVAGFSYNSPLHF,TGTGCCTGGAGTGTAGCGGGGTTCTCCTATAATTCACCCCTCCACTTT
-,-,TRBJ2-7,TRBV12-2,CASRLGATGGYEQYF,TGTGCAAGTCGCTTAGGCGCGACAGGGGGTTACGAGCAGTACTTC
-,-,TRBJ2-2,TRBV5-1,CASSFFLGGNPGELFF,TGCGCCAGCAGCTTCTTCCTCGGGGGTAACCCCGGGGAGCTGTTTTTT
few,-,TRBJ1-2,TRBV6-5,CASSDRSYGYTF,TGTGCCAGCAGTGACAGAAGCTATGGCTACACCTTC
-,-,TRBJ2-4,TRBV30,CAWADIRAGANIQYF,TGTGCCTGGGCTGACATTAGGGCAGGGGCAAACATTCAGTACTTC
-,TRBD1,TRBJ1-1,TRBV10-3,CAIRKGQENTEAFF,TGTGCCATCAGAAAGGGACAGGAGAACACTGAAGCTTTCTTT
-,TRBD1,TRBJ2-2,TRBV6-5,CASSPGQGPGELFF,TGTGCCAGCAGCCCAGGACAGGGGCCCGGGGAGCTGTTTTTT
few,-,TRBJ1-1,TRBV5-1,CASNIIGQRAFF,TGCGCCAGCAACATAATAGGACAGAGGGCTTTCTTT